The 6 T cell receptor beta chains in this list originate from one sample, sequenced in a study of cytomegalovirus exposure and HLA in healthy donors. With 60 Vbeta and 13 Jbeta primers, the PCR was carried out. Profiled with immunoSEQ multiplex PCR; TCRdb holds only in-frame clones, not every one. Its clone listing holds 200,000 to 250,000 clones. Specimen: PBMCs. The receptors were gathered from a girl aged 2 to 10 in good health and CMV-seropositive.

J is TRBJ2-7 and V is TRBV7-9; D is perhaps TRBD1 (6 bases). The CDR3 sequence is 14 residues long. Germline V gene data show CDR1 as SEHNR and CDR2 as FQNEAQ (reference sequence). Trimming left V 5 bases short and J 2 bases short, with 13 bases between. This CDR3 reads CASSAQGKAYEQYF. The DNA for the CDR3 is TGTGCCAGCAGCGCACAGGGAAAGGCCTACGAGCAGTACTTC.

The chain couples TRBV29-1 to TRBJ2-1; TRBD1 matches 9 bases. The germline V gene encodes CDR1 SQVTM and CDR2 ANQGSEA. After removal of 0 bases from V and 0 bases from J, the junction contained 3 bases not matched to a gene. The CDR3 is 16 amino acids. The DNA for the CDR3 is TGCAGCGTTGAAGATCCGGGACAGGGCTCCTACAATGAGCAGTTCTTC. Protein: CSVEDPGQGSYNEQFF.

This sequence joins TRBV27 and TRBJ1-2; D uncertain. CDR1 is MNHEY, CDR2 SMNVEV, per germline (reference sequence). CDR3 size: 12 residues. Trimming shortened V by 7 bases and J by 8 bases, and 14 bases separated the two germline ends. The CDR3 DNA reads as TGTGCCAGCACCTCTTGGGAGGGAGGCTACACCTTC. It specifies CASTSWEGGYTF.

The V call is TRBV28, the J call TRBJ1-6, with D possibly matching TRBD1 (5 bases). Germline V gene lookup returns CDR1 MDHEN and CDR2 SYDVKM. The CDR3 runs to 15 residues. Deletions cut 8 bases from V and 6 bases from J, with 17 bases between. The CDR3 spells CASWEAGGVNSPLHF. The CDR3, as DNA: TGTGCCAGCTGGGAGGCCGGGGGGGTTAATTCACCCCTCCACTTT. The variable domain in full, completed from reference TRBV28 and TRBJ1-6, reads DVKVTQSSRYLVKRTGEKVFLECVQDMDHENMFWYRQDPGLGLRLIYFSYDVKMKEKGDIPEGYSVSREKKERFSLILESASTNQTSMYLCASWEAGGVNSPLHFGNGTRLTVT.

This sequence joins TRBV25-1 and TRBJ2-5; 10 positions agree with TRBD2. J gave up 5 bases and V 5 bases, and 8 bases lay outside the gene matches. The CDR3 runs to 15 residues. CDR1 and CDR2 from the germline V gene are MGHDK and SYGVNS. DNA for the CDR3: TGTGCCAGCAGTCAGAGCGGGAGGGCTAGGGAGACCCAGTACTTC. Amino acid sequence: CASSQSGRARETQYF.

The rearrangement uses TRBV28 and TRBJ2-5; 7 positions match TRBD1. CDR3 length equals 14 residues. V trimming: 7 bases; J trimming: 5 bases; junction bases outside the gene matches: 10. Germline V gene sequence: CDR1 MDHEN, CDR2 SYDVKM. DNA of the CDR3: TGTGCCAGCAATCCACAGGGGCCGGGGGAGACCCAGTACTTC. Its translation: CASNPQGPGETQYF.